What follows are 5 T cell receptor beta chains derived from one specimen sequenced in a study of blood T cell repertoires in COVID-19. Profiling relied on immunoSEQ multiplex PCR, and the TCRdb table lists in-frame clones only, not all of them. The data show about 25,000 clones, 70% to 90% seen once. The sequenced sample consisted of peripheral blood. Receptors were obtained from a human donor with active COVID-19. The donor label of this sample is uncertain.

The chain uses TRBV21-1 and TRBJ2-1; the table gives TRBD2 as D, unverified against the DNA. TRBV21-1 is given as a pseudogene. The CDR3 sequence is 19 residues long. The DNA for the CDR3 is TGTGCCAGCAGCAAGGGCACGGGACTAGCGGCACCGATCTACAATGAGCAGTTCTTC. It encodes CASSKGTGLAAPIYNEQFF.

The rearrangement uses TRBV21-1 and TRBJ2-1; TRBD2, the table's D call, lacks a check against the DNA. TRBV21-1 counts as a pseudogene. CDR3 length: 16 amino acids. CDR3 residues: CASSPRRASAYNEQFF. DNA of the CDR3: TGTGCCAGCAGCCCCCGACGGGCTAGCGCGTACAATGAGCAGTTCTTC.

The chain couples TRBV9 to TRBJ2-7; 12 bases align to TRBD2. Germline V gives CDR1 SGDLS, CDR2 YYNGEE. With 4 bases clipped from V and 7 bases from J, the junction kept 12 bases outside the gene matches. The CDR3 sequence is 16 residues long. CDR3 bases: TGTGCCAGCAGCCCGACGAAGACTAGCGGGAGCGTAGAGCAGTACTTC. This translates into CASSPTKTSGSVEQYF.

This chain uses TRBV6-5 with TRBJ1-3; 7 bases agree with TRBD1. The CDR3 is 14 amino acids. The V and J ends lost 10 bases and 0 bases, in that order; junction bases with no gene match: 6. Per germline, CDR1 MNHEY and CDR2 SVGAGI. The CDR3 loop reads CATQQGISGNTIYF. CDR3 nucleotide sequence: TGTGCCACCCAACAGGGGATCTCTGGAAACACCATATATTTT.

The J gene is TRBJ1-1, the V gene TRBV4-1; TRBD1 is a possible D gene (5 bases). The V end lost 0 bases, the J end lost 3 bases, and 17 bases lay between the germline ends. The CDR3 totals 17 residues. CDR1 and CDR2 (germline): MGHRA, YSYEKL. In DNA form, the CDR3 reads TGCGCCAGCAGCCAAGACCCCGGACTGGGGGGGTACACTGAAGCTTTCTTT. Amino acids: CASSQDPGLGGYTEAFF.